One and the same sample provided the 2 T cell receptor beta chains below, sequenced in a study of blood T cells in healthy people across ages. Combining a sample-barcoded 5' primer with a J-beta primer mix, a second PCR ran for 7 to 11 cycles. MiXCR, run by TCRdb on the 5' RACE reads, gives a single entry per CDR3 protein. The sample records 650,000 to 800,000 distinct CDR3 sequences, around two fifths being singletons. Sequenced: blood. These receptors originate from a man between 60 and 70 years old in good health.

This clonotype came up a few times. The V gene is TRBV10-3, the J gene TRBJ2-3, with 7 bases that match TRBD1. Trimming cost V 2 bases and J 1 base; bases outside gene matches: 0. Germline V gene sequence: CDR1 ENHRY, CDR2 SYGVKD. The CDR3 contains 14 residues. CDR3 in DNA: TGTGCCATCAGTGAGGGACAGGGCACAGATACGCAGTATTTT. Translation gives CAISEGQGTDTQYF.

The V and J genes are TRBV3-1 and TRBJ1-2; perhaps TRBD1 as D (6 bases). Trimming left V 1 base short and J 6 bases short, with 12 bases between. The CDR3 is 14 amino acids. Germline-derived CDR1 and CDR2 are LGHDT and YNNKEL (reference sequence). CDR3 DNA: TGTGCCAGCAGCCAAGCAGGGACATCTAATGGCTACACCTTC. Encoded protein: CASSQAGTSNGYTF. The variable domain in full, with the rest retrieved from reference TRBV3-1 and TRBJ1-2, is DTAVSQTPKYLVTQMGNDKSIKCEQNLGHDTMYWYKQDSKKFLKIMFSYNNKELIINETVPNRFSPKSPDKAHLNLHINSLELGDSAVYFCASSQAGTSNGYTFGSGTRLTVV.